This T cell receptor (beta chain) was recorded in a study of CD8 T cells in ankylosing spondylitis. Study-wide results and caveats: In ankylosing spondylitis patients, matched synovial fluid reportedly showed significant enrichment of disease-linked clones. Certain motif variants had earlier appeared in reactive arthritis synovial fluid and blood. Seemingly characteristic of ankylosing spondylitis blood was a TCR beta motif consisting of under 10 highly homologous variants.

CDR3 length: 15 amino acids. Germline CDR1 and CDR2: MNHNS and SASEGT. Unmatched junction bases numbered 3, after V lost 1 base and J lost 4 bases. Remarks on this clonotype: Its antigen is undetermined.

TCRdb independently ran MiXCR on the 5' RACE reads; one entry per CDR3 protein. Of approximately 500,000 distinct CDR3 sequences in the sample, roughly 13% were seen once. The specimen was blood, either unsorted or a sorted T cell fraction (not recorded which). This chain joins TRBV6-1 and TRBJ1-4; 7 nucleotides line up with TRBD1. This receptor was obtained from a male donor with ankylosing spondylitis. The CDR3 sequence is CASSEVGQFNEKLFF. DNA of the CDR3: TGTGCCAGCAGTGAAGTGGGACAGTTTAATGAAAAACTGTTTTTT.